This paragraph covers one T cell receptor (beta chain) sequence. What antigen it recognizes has not been identified. Qualities for individual bases were not recorded, and no much larger clone is one base off. The CDR3 regions of human TCRbeta chains were analyzed by immunosequencing. Processing in the source paper ran as follows. Repertoire TCRs were matched against a reference library of SARS-CoV-2-specific TCRs generated with the MIRA antigen-specificity platform. Breadth was defined as the fraction of unique TCRs that were SARS-CoV-2-associated. Depth was defined as the fraction of total T cells that were SARS-CoV-2-associated. Using the MIRA data, each spike-specific TCR was assigned both to the spike region to which the TCR was reactive and to a CD4 or CD8 class. Log10-transformed breadth and depth values were compared by one-way ANOVA with Sidak's multiple comparisons tests. TCRdb retrieved this table from immuneACCESS and kept in-frame rearrangements only. Not all clones are present; in checked studies, unresolved V genes account for under half, and no reason is known for the remainder. For V, J and clone size, that table is used; D and trimming come from the DNA. This sample has around 150,000 clones in its table, and roughly 93% of those were observed once. The ten largest clones take up approximately 7% of the sample.

These data belong to a study of T cell responses to AZD1222 COVID-19 vaccine (dated by TCRdb to about 2021). A note on the overall study: TCR sequencing was performed for 230 to 250 trial participants, of whom some 200 were given two doses of AZD1222 and 26 were given two doses of MenACWY control vaccine. Trial participants were enrolled by age into 18-55, 56-69 and 70-plus year subgroups, with roughly 160, 29 and 62 TCR-sequenced participants respectively.

Summary of the overall study and its limitations: A significant rise in spike-specific TCR breadth and depth was observed after two AZD1222 doses relative to day 0 and relative to MenACWY recipients. Only a handful of AZD1222 recipients were SARS-CoV-2 seropositive at baseline, limiting conclusions about previously exposed vaccinees. Nearly half of unique spike-specific TCRs reportedly recognized epitopes outside regions mutated in the B.1.351 and B.1.1.7 variants. No day 14 peak-response samples were available, so repertoires were characterized only after the peak T cell response. Most participants were white British and females outnumbered males, and the authors suggested that clonal diversity may have been underestimated. In the small 56-69-year group, the increase in depth fell short of significance, most likely because of low power. Vaccine-associated CD4 TCRs spanned the whole spike protein, with dominant responses in regions 160-218 and 743-854.

This specimen's time point label, interpreted: about 28 days (+/-7) after the second vaccine dose. Because spike-specific TCR depth and breadth did not differ between the two schedules, AZD1222 recipients who got a second dose at roughly 4 weeks were pooled with those who got a second dose at roughly 12 weeks. Vaccinee samples were obtained from the UK trials COV001 and COV002, which included a single-blind randomized controlled phase 2/3 trial of AZD1222 (ChAdOx1 nCoV-19) in healthy adults. Trial participant PBMC samples were collected at day 0 and day 28 after the second dose for TCRbeta chain sequencing. The TCR comes from an adult who received the AZD1222 COVID-19 vaccine. Specimen: peripheral blood, collected 28 days after the second AZD1222 dose.

The DNA reads as follows: TGTGCCAGCAGTGAAGAAATGTACAGGGTTGGAAACACCATATATTTT. Its coded protein is CASSEEMYRVGNTIYF. Recombination joined TRBV2 with TRBJ1-3, with TRBD1 tentatively as D gene (6 bases match). Taken from the germline V gene, the CDR1 and CDR2 loops are SNHLY and FYNNEI. V drops 1 base and J drops 3 bases, leaving 13 bases in between. There are 16 amino acids in the CDR3, from cysteine to phenylalanine inclusive. Just CDR3 DNA is preserved here, 48 bases in frame from base 1.